This TCR beta chain was recovered during a study of CD8 T cells in Susac syndrome. Study information: Clinically active disease was present in five or six of the sequenced Susac syndrome patients. Roughly eight of these patients were in remission.

General observations from the study: Total CD8+ repertoires held some 15 Susac-specific public clones, while CD8+ TEMRA repertoires held a few.

The sequenced target, TCR beta, came from blood CD8+ and CD4+ T cells. Bulk CD8+ and CD4+ cells came from magnetic negative isolation; CD8+ TEMRA by FACS. To note about this clonotype: What it binds is unknown.

RNA amounts of roughly 0.45 to 1 ug underwent reverse transcription with random hexamers. One entry per CDR3 protein, called by TCRdb with MiXCR from the immunoSEQ multiplex PCR reads. The sample holds 75,000 to 95,000 distinct CDR3 sequences, about 95% seen once. The sequence was obtained from a human donor with Susac syndrome. Sequencing input: CD8+ T cells from PBMCs.

The CDR3 here is CASSGTGTEAFF. In DNA form, the CDR3 reads TGCGCCAGTTCTGGGACAGGCACTGAAGCTTTCTTT. This chain joins TRBV5-1 and TRBJ1-1; 8 bases agree with TRBD1. This CDR3 has 12 amino acids. Germline V gives CDR1 SGHRS, CDR2 YFSETQ. Trimming took 8 bases from V and 4 from J; bases not matched to a gene: 4. The complete variable domain, with remaining parts taken from reference TRBV5-1 and TRBJ1-1, reads KAGVTQTPRYLIKTRGQQVTLSCSPISGHRSVSWYQQTPGQGLQFLFEYFSETQRNKGNFPGRFSGRQFSNSRSEMNVSTLELGDSALYLCASSGTGTEAFFGQGTRLTVV.